Below are 23 T cell receptor beta chains sequenced from a single sample in a study of cytotoxic CD8 clonotypes in ibrutinib-treated CLL. Using immunoSEQ multiplex PCR, the repertoire was profiled, and TCRdb retains in-frame clones only, with some absent. The table shows tens of thousands of clones, with roughly 85% occurring only once. The input for sequencing was PBMCs, taken after 24 months of ibrutinib treatment. These receptors were collected from a human donor with chronic lymphocytic leukemia.

This clone was seen just once. The chain couples TRBV28 to TRBJ2-1; D is uncertain. Germline-derived CDR1 and CDR2 are MDHEN and SYDVKM. The CDR3 spans 14 residues. V lost 7 bases to trimming and J lost 1 base, with 11 bases between them. This CDR3 is CASNGLISYNEQFF. The CDR3 DNA follows: TGTGCCAGCAACGGCCTTATTTCCTACAATGAGCAGTTCTTC. The full variable domain, completed using reference TRBV28 and TRBJ2-1, is DVKVTQSSRYLVKRTGEKVFLECVQDMDHENMFWYRQDPGLGLRLIYFSYDVKMKEKGDIPEGYSVSREKKERFSLILESASTNQTSMYLCASNGLISYNEQFFGPGTRLTVL.

This chain uses TRBV28 with TRBJ1-4, with D unclear. Germline values: CDR1 MDHEN, CDR2 SYDVKM. The CDR3 length is 11 residues. V was trimmed by 5 bases and J by 15 bases, leaving 13 bases between them. CDR3 region: CASSIPERLFF. As DNA, the CDR3 is TGTGCCAGCAGTATACCGGAGCGATTGTTTTTT.

The rearrangement joins TRBV7-8 to TRBJ2-7; tentative D call: TRBD2 (6 bases). Trimming took 0 bases from V and 2 from J, leaving 8 bases between them. Germline assignment: CDR1 SGHVS and CDR2 FQNEAQ. This CDR3 spans 14 amino acids. The CDR3 here is CASSLAGRTYEQYF. The CDR3 DNA is TGTGCCAGCAGCTTAGCGGGGAGGACCTACGAGCAGTACTTC.

The genes are TRBV18 and TRBJ2-7; 10 positions agree with TRBD1. Germline V gene data show CDR1 as KGHSH and CDR2 as LQKENI. The trim removed 6 bases at V and 4 bases at J, leaving 9 bases unmatched. This CDR3 is 15 amino acids long. The CDR3 reads CASSLTGTGAYEQYF. CDR3 DNA: TGTGCCAGCTCCCTTACCGGGACAGGGGCTTACGAGCAGTACTTC.

The sample holds a few counts of this clone. The V and J genes are TRBV9 and TRBJ2-7; 7 positions match TRBD2. The CDR3 totals 15 residues. V lost 4 bases, J lost 5 bases, and 12 bases stayed unmatched. Germline V lookup: CDR1 SGDLS, CDR2 YYNGEE. In DNA form, the CDR3 reads TGTGCCAGCAGCCCCGCGGGAGATCTCGGGGACGAGCAGTACTTC. It encodes CASSPAGDLGDEQYF.

The V and J genes are TRBV5-5 and TRBJ1-1; D unresolved. Trimming took off 4 bases at V and 2 bases at J, with 9 bases between the two ends. CDR1 is SGHKS, CDR2 YYEKEE, per germline (reference sequence). This CDR3 is 13 amino acids long. The DNA for the CDR3 is TGTGCCAGCAGCGTGGAATATAACACTGAAGCTTTCTTT. Its translation: CASSVEYNTEAFF.

The gene calls are TRBV6-1 and TRBJ2-3; 7 nucleotides align to TRBD1. Germline assignment: CDR1 MNHNS and CDR2 SASEGT. Unmatched junction bases numbered 7, after V lost 10 bases and J lost 0 bases. The CDR3 is made up of 14 amino acids. CDR3 amino acids: CATQGDPSTDTQYF. The CDR3 coding sequence is TGTGCCACTCAGGGGGATCCTAGCACAGATACGCAGTATTTT.

V and J are TRBV2 and TRBJ2-7; perhaps TRBD1 as D (5 bases). The CDR3 extends over 11 amino acids. Trimming stripped 2 bases from V and 9 bases from J, with 8 bases between. From germline, CDR1 is SNHLY and CDR2 FYNNEI. DNA for the CDR3: TGTGCCAGCAGTGAATGGCAGGGGCAGTACTTC. Protein product: CASSEWQGQYF.

The CDR3 loop is CASSILGWQTGELFF. The DNA of the CDR3 is TGTGCCAGTAGTATTCTCGGGTGGCAGACCGGGGAGCTGTTTTTT. This sequence joins TRBV19 and TRBJ2-2; D remains ambiguous. Germline V CDR1 and CDR2: LNHDA, SQIVND (reference sequence). This CDR3 has 15 amino acids. V lost 3 bases and J 5 bases, leaving 13 bases between the germline ends.

The rearrangement uses TRBV11-1 and TRBJ2-1; D unresolved. Trimming shortened V by 7 bases and J by 10 bases, and 14 bases separated the two germline ends. Germline-derived CDR1 and CDR2 are SGHAT and FQDESV (reference sequence). This CDR3 region has 12 residues. The CDR3 DNA is TGTGCCAGCACCCACAATACACGGGAGCAGTTCTTC. Its translation: CASTHNTREQFF.

The CDR3 nucleotides are TGTGCCAGCAGCTTAAGTCTAGGTGGCAATCAGCCCCAGCATTTT. Its translation: CASSLSLGGNQPQHF. V and J are TRBV7-2 and TRBJ1-5; D gene unclear. This CDR3 contains 15 residues. V was shortened by 2 bases and J by 2 bases, with 10 bases between the two germline ends. Germline V CDR1 and CDR2: SGHTA, FQGNSA.

This sequence joins TRBV6-5 and TRBJ2-1, with D possibly matching TRBD1 (5 bases). The CDR3 has 14 residues. Per the germline V gene, CDR1 is MNHEY and CDR2 is SVGAGI. Between the trimmed V and J ends, which lost 5 bases and 2 bases, there was a span of 10 bases. The CDR3 sequence is CASSEGAAYNEQFF. Written as DNA, the CDR3 is TGTGCCAGCAGTGAAGGGGCGGCCTACAATGAGCAGTTCTTC.

This chain links TRBV2 with TRBJ2-3; 7 bases agree with TRBD2. V lost 7 bases to trimming and J lost 6 bases; unmatched junction nucleotides: 7. The CDR3 is 13 residues long. The germline gives CDR1 SNHLY, CDR2 FYNNEI. The CDR3 DNA follows: TGTGCCAGCAAGGAGGCGGGAGTTGATACGCAGTATTTT. Residues: CASKEAGVDTQYF. The whole variable domain, filled in from reference TRBV2 and TRBJ2-3, reads EPEVTQTPSHQVTQMGQEVILRCVPISNHLYFYWYRQILGQKVEFLVSFYNNEISEKSEIFDDQFSVERPDGSNFTLKIRSTKLEDSAMYFCASKEAGVDTQYFGPGTRLTVL.

The V call is TRBV4-1, the J call TRBJ2-1, with 11 positions matching TRBD2. This CDR3 comprises 16 residues. The J segment lost 4 bases and the V segment lost 6 bases, leaving 8 bases of the junction unmatched. CDR1 and CDR2 from the germline V gene are MGHRA and YSYEKL. The CDR3 bases are TGCGCCAGCAGTCTAGCGACTAGCGGGGCATACAATGAGCAGTTCTTC. Protein product: CASSLATSGAYNEQFF.

This rearrangement joins TRBV27 to TRBJ1-1, with D perhaps TRBD1 (6 bases). The germline gives CDR1 MNHEY, CDR2 SMNVEV (reference sequence). V lost 5 bases, J lost 8 bases, and 15 bases lay in between. The CDR3 runs 13 residues. The CDR3 coding sequence is TGTGCCAGCAGTGCACCTTGGGGGGGCGAAGCTTTCTTT. Its translation: CASSAPWGGEAFF.

The chain carries TRBV5-6 and TRBJ2-3; no definite D call. The CDR3 has 14 residues. Trimming took off 4 bases at V and 5 bases at J, with 14 bases between the two ends. Germline loops: CDR1 SGHDT, CDR2 YYEEEE. The CDR3 nucleotides read TGTGCCAGCAGCGCCCCCGGTAATATAGATACGCAGTATTTT. This gives the protein CASSAPGNIDTQYF.

V is TRBV5-1 and J is TRBJ1-4, with D hard to call. Germline CDR1 and CDR2: SGHRS and YFSETQ. Trimming pared 1 base from V and 8 bases from J, leaving 15 bases between. The CDR3 extends over 15 amino acids. As DNA, the CDR3 is TGCGCCAGCAGCTTGACGGGGATAGTTGGAGAAAAACTGTTTTTT. Amino acid sequence: CASSLTGIVGEKLFF. Variable domain in full (rest from reference TRBV5-1 and TRBJ1-4): KAGVTQTPRYLIKTRGQQVTLSCSPISGHRSVSWYQQTPGQGLQFLFEYFSETQRNKGNFPGRFSGRQFSNSRSEMNVSTLELGDSALYLCASSLTGIVGEKLFFGSGTQLSVL.

V usage is TRBV19 and J usage is TRBJ2-3; 9 bases are a match to TRBD2. Per the germline V gene, CDR1 is LNHDA and CDR2 is SQIVND (reference sequence). J gave up 2 bases and V 5 bases, and 5 bases lay outside the gene matches. The CDR3 has 15 residues. The CDR3 DNA reads as TGTGCCAGTAGTCCGACTAGCGGTTTCACAGATACGCAGTATTTT. This sequence encodes CASSPTSGFTDTQYF.

A word on this clone: Relative to the germline gene, one junction end is altered; a read error may explain this. The V gene is TRBV13, the J gene TRBJ2-7, with 7 bases lining up with TRBD1. This CDR3 comprises 15 residues. Germline CDR1 PRHDT, CDR2 FYEKMQ (reference sequence). The CDR3 coding sequence is TGTGCCACCAGCCCAGCCGGACAGGCCTCCTACGAGCAGTACTTC. This translates into CATSPAGQASYEQYF.

CDR3 loop: CASSLGLAGVGYNEQFF. The CDR3 DNA reads TGTGCCAGCAGCTTGGGACTAGCGGGAGTGGGATACAATGAGCAGTTCTTC. The genes are TRBV5-4 and TRBJ2-1; TRBD2 matches 12 bases. CDR1 is SGHNT and CDR2 is YYREEE in the germline V gene (reference sequence). V shed 0 bases and J 4 bases; nucleotides not matched to a gene: 5. CDR3 length equals 17 residues.

V usage is TRBV11-2 and J usage is TRBJ2-2; 8 bases align to TRBD2. The CDR3 runs 17 residues. Trimming took 0 bases from V and 4 from J; bases not matched to a gene: 7. Germline assignment: CDR1 SGHAT and CDR2 FQNNGV. CDR3 sequence: CASSLESGRGFTGELFF. DNA for the CDR3: TGTGCCAGCAGCTTAGAAAGCGGGAGAGGGTTCACCGGGGAGCTGTTTTTT.

This clone was detected once. The V call is TRBV14, the J call TRBJ1-1, with TRBD1 identical over 8 bases. Germline V lookup: CDR1 SGHDN, CDR2 FVKESK. V shed 10 bases and J 4 bases; nucleotides not matched to a gene: 8. The CDR3 is made up of 13 amino acids. CDR3 nucleotide sequence: TGTGCCACTTCCAGGGGGCTGGGCACTGAAGCTTTCTTT. Its protein product is CATSRGLGTEAFF.

In this sample, this clone is medium-sized. The chain couples TRBV2 to TRBJ2-7, with TRBD1 matching over 10 bases. This CDR3 has 13 amino acids. V gave up 11 bases and J gave up 2 bases; unmatched junction bases: 6. Germline loops: CDR1 SNHLY, CDR2 FYNNEI. The CDR3 region is CAFGDRGPYEQYF. Here the CDR3 DNA reads TGTGCCTTCGGGGACAGGGGTCCCTACGAGCAGTACTTC.